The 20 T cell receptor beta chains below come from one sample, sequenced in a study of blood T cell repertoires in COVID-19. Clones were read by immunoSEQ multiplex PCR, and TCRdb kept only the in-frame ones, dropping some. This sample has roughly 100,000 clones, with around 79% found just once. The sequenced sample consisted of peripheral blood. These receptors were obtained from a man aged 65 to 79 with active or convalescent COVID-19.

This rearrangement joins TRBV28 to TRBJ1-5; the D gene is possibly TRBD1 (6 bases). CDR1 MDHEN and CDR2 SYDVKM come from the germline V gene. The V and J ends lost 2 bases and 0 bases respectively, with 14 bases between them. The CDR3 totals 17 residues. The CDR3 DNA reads TGTGCCAGCAGTTTAATTCCGGGACAACTTAGCAATCAGCCCCAGCATTTT. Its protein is CASSLIPGQLSNQPQHF.

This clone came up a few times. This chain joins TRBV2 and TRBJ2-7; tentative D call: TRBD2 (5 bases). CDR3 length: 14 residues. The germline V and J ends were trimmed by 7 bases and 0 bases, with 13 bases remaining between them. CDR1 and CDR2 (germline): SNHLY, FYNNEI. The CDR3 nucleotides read TGTGCCAGCACTTCGGGAACATACTCCTACGAGCAGTACTTC. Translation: CASTSGTYSYEQYF.

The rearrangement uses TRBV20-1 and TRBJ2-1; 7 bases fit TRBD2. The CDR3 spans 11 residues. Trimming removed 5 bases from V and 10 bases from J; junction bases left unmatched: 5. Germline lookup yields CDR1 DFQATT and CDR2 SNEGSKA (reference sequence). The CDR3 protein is CSALRAGEQFF. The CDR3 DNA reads TGCAGTGCTTTACGAGCGGGAGAGCAGTTCTTC.

CDR3 nucleotides: TGTGCCAGCAGCAAAGTTGAGACTAGTGACGAGCAGTTCTTC. Its translation: CASSKVETSDEQFF. This chain links TRBV7-8 with TRBJ2-1, with D perhaps matching TRBD2 (6 bases). Trimming removed 5 bases from V and 10 bases from J, with 18 bases in between. This CDR3 is built from 14 residues. Germline V gives CDR1 SGHVS, CDR2 FQNEAQ.

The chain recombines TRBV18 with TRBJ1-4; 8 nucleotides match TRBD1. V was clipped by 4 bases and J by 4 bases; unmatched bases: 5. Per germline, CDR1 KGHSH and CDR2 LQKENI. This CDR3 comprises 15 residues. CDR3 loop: CASSLGGQDNEKLFF. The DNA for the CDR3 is TGTGCCAGCTCACTCGGGGGACAGGATAATGAAAAACTGTTTTTT.

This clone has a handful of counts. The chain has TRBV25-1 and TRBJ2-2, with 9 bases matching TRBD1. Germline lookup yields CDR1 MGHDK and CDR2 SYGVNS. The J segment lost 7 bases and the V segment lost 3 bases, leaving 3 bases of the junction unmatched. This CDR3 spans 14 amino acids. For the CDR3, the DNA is TGTGCCAGCAGTGACGGGACAGGGCTCGGGGAGCTGTTTTTT. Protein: CASSDGTGLGELFF.

The chain's CDR3 is CATTGGVNQPQHF. CDR3 sequence (DNA): TGTGCCACCACTGGAGGAGTCAATCAGCCCCAGCATTTT. The V gene is TRBV19, the J gene TRBJ1-5; D not certain. Germline V CDR1 and CDR2: LNHDA, SQIVND (reference sequence). V was cut by 10 bases and J by 3 bases, with 13 bases left in between. The CDR3 length is 13 residues.

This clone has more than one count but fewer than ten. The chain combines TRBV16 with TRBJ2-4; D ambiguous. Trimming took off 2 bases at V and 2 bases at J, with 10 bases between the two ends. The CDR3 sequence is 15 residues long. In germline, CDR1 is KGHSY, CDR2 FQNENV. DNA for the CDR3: TGTGCCAGCAGCCAAGAACAGTACCCCAAAAACATTCAGTACTTC. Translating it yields CASSQEQYPKNIQYF.

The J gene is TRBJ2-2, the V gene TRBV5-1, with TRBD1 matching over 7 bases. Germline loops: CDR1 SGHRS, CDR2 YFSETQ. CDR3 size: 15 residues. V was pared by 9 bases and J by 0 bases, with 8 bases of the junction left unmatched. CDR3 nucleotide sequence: TGCGCCACTTCAATCCAGGGGGCGAACACCGGGGAGCTGTTTTTT. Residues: CATSIQGANTGELFF. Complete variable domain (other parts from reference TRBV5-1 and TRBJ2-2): KAGVTQTPRYLIKTRGQQVTLSCSPISGHRSVSWYQQTPGQGLQFLFEYFSETQRNKGNFPGRFSGRQFSNSRSEMNVSTLELGDSALYLCATSIQGANTGELFFGEGSRLTVL.

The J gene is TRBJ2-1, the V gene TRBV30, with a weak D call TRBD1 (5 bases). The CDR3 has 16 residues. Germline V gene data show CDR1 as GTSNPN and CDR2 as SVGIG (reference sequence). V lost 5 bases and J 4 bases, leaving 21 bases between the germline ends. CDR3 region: CAWADSTRRQYNEQFF. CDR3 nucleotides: TGTGCCTGGGCTGACAGTACCCGAAGACAATACAATGAGCAGTTCTTC.

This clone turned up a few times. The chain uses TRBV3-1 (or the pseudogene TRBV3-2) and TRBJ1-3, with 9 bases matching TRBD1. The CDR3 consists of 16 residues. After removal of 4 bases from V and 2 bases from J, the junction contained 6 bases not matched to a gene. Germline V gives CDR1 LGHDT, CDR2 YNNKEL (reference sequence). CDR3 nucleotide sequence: TGTGCCAGCAGCCCACGCGGGACAGGGCCTGGAAACACCATATATTTT. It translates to CASSPRGTGPGNTIYF.

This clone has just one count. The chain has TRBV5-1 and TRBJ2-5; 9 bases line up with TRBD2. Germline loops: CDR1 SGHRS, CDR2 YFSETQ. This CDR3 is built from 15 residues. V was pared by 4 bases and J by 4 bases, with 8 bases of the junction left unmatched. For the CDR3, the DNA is TGCGCCAGCAGCCCTACTTCACTAGCGGGAGAGACCCAGTACTTC. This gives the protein CASSPTSLAGETQYF.

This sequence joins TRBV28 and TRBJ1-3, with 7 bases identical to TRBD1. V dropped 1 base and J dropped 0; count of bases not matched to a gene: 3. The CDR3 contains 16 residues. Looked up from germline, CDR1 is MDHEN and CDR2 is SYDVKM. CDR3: CASSLSTGYSGNTIYF. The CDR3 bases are TGTGCCAGCAGTTTATCGACAGGGTACTCTGGAAACACCATATATTTT.

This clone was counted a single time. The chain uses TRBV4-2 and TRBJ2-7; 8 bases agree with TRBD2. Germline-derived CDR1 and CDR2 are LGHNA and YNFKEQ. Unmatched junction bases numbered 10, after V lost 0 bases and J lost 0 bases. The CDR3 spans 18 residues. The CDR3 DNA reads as TGTGCCAGCAGCCAAGATTTTGTTGCGGGGGGCCTCTCCTACGAGCAGTACTTC. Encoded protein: CASSQDFVAGGLSYEQYF.

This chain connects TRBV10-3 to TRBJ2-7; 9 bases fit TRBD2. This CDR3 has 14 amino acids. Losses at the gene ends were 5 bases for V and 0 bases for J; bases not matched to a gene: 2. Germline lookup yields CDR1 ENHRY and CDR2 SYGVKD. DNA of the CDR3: TGTGCCATCAGTAGCGGGAGGAGCTCCTACGAGCAGTACTTC. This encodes CAISSGRSSYEQYF.

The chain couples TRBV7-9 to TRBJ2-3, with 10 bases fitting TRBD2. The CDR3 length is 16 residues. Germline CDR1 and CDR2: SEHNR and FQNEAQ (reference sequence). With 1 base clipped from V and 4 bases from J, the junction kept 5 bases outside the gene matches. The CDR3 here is CASSLGSSGSADTQYF. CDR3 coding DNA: TGTGCCAGCAGCTTAGGCTCTAGCGGGAGTGCAGATACGCAGTATTTT.

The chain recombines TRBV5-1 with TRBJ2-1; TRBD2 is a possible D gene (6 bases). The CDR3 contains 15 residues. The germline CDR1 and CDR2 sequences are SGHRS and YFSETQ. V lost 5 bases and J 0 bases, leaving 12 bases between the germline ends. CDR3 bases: TGCGCCAGCAGACCTCTAGCGTTCTCCTACAATGAGCAGTTCTTC. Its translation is CASRPLAFSYNEQFF.

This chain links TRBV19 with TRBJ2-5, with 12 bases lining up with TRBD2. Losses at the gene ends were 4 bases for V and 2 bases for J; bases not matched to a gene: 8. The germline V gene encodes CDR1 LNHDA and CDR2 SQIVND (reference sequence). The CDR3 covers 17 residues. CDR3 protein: CASSRALAGGSQETQYF. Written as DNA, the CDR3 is TGTGCCAGTAGTAGAGCACTAGCGGGAGGAAGTCAAGAGACCCAGTACTTC. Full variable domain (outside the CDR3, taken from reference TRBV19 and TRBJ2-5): DGGITQSPKYLFRKEGQNVTLSCEQNLNHDAMYWYRQDPGQGLRLIYYSQIVNDFQKGDIAEGYSVSREKKESFPLTVTSAQKNPTAFYLCASSRALAGGSQETQYFGPGTRLLVL.

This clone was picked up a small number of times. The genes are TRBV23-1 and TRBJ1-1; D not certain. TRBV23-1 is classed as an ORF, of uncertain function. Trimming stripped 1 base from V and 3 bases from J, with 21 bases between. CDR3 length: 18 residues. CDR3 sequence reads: CASSQYNTSSLPDTEAFF. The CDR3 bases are TGCGCCAGCAGTCAATATAATACGTCAAGTCTCCCGGACACTGAAGCTTTCTTT.

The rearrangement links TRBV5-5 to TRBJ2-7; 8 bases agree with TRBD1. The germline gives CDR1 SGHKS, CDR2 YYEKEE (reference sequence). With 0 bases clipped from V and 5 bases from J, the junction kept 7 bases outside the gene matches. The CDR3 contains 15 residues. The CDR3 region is CASSLADRGWNEQYF. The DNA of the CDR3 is TGTGCCAGCAGCTTGGCCGACAGGGGATGGAACGAGCAGTACTTC.